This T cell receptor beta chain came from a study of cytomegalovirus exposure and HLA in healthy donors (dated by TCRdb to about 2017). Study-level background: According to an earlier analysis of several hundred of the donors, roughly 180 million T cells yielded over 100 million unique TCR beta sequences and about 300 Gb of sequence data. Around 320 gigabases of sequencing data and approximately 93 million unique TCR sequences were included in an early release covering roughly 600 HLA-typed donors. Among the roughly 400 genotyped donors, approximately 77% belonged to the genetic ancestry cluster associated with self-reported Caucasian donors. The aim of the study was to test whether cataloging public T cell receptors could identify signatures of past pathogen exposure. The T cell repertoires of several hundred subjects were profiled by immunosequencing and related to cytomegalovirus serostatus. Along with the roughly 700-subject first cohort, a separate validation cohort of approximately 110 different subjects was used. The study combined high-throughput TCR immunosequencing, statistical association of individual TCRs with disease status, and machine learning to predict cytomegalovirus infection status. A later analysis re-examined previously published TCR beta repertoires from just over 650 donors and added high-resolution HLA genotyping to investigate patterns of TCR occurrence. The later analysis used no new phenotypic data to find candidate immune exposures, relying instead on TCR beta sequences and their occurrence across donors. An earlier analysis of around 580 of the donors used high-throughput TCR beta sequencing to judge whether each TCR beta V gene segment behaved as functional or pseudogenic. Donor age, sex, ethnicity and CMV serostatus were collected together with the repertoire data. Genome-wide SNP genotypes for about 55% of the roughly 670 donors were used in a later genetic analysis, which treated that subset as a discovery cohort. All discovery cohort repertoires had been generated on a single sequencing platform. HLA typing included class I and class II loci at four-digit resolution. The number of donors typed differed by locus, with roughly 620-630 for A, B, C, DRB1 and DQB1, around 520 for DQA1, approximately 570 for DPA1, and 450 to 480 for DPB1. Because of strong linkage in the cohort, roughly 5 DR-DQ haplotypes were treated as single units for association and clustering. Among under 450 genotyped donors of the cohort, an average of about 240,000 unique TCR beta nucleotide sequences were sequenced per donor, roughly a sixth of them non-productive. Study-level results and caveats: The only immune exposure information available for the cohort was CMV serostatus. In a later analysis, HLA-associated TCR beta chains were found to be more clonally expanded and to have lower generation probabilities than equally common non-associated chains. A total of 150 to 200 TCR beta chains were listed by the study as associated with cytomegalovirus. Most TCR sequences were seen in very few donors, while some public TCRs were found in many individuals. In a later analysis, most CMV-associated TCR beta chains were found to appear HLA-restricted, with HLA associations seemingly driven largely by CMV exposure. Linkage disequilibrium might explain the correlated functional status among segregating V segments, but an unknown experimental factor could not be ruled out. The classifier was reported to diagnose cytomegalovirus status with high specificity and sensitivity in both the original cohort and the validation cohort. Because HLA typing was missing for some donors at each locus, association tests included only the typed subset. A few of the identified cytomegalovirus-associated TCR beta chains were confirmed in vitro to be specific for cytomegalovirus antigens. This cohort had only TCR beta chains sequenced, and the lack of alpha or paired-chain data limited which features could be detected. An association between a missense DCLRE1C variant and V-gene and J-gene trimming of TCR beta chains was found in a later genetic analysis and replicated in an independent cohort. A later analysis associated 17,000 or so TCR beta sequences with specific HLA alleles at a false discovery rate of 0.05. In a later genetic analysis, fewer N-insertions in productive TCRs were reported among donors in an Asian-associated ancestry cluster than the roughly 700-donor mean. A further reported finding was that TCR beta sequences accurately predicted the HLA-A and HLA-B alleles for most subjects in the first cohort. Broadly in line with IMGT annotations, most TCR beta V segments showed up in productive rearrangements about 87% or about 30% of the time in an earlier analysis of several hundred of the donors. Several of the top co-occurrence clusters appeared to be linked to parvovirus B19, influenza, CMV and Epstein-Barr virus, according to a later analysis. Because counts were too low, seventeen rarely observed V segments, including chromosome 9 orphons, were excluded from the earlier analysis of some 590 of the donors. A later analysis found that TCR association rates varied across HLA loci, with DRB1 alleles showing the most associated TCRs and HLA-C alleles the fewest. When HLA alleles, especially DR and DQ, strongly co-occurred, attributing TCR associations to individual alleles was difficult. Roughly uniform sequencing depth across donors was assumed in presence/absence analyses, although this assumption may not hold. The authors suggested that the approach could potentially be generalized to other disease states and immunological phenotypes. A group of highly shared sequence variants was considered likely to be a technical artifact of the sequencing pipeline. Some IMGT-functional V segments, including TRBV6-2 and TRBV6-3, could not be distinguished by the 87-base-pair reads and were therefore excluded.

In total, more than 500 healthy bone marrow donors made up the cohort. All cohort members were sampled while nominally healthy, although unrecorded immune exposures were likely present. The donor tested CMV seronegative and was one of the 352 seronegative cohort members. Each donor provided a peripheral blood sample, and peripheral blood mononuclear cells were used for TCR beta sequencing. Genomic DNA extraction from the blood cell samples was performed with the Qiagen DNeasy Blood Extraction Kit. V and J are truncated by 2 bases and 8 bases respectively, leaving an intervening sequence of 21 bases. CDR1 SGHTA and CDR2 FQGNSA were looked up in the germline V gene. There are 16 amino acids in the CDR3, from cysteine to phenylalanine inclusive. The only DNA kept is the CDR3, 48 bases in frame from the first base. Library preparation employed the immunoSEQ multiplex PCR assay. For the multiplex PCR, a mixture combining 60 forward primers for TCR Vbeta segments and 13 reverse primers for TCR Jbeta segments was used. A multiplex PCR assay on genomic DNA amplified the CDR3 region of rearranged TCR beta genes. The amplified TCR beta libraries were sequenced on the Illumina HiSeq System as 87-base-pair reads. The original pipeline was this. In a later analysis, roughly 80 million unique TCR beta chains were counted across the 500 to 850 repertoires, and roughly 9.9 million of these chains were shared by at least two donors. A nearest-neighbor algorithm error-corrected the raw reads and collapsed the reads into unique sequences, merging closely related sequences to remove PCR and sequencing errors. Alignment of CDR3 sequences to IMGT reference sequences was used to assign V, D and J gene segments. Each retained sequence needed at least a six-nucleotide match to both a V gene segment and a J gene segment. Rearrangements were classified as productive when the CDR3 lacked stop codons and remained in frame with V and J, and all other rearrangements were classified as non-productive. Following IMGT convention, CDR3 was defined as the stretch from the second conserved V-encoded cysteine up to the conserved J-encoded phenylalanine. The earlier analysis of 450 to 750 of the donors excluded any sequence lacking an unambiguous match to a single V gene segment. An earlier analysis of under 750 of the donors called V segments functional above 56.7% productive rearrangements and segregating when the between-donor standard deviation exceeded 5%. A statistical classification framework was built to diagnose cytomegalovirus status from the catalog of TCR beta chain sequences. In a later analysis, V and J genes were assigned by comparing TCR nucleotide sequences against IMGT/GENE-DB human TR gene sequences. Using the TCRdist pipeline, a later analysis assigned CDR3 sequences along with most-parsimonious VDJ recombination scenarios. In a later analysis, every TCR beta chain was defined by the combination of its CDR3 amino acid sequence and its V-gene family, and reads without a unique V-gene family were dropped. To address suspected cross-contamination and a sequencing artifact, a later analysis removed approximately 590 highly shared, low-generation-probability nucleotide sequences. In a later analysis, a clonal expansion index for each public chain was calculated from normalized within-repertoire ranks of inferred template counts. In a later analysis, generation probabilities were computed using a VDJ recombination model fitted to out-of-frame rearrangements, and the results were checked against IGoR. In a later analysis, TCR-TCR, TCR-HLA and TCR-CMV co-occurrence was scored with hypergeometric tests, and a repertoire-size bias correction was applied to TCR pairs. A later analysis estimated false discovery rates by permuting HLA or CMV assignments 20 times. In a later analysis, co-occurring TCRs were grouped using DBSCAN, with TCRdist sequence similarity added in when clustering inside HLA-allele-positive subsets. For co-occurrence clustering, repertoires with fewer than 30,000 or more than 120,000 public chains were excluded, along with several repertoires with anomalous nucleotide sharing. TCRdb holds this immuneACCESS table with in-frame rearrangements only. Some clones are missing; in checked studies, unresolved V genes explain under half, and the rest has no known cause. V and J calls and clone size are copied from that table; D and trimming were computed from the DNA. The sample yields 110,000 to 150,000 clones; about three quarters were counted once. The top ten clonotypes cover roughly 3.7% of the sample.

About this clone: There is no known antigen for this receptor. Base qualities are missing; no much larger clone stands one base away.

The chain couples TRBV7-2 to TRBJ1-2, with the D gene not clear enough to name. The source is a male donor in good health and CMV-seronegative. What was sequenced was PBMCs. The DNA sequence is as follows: TGTGCCAGCAGCTTATACGTAGGTGTGGCAGCGCTCGGCTACACCTTC. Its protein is CASSLYVGVAALGYTF.